This TCR beta chain was sequenced during a study of T cells in localized non-small cell lung cancer. V shed 0 bases and J 6 bases; nucleotides not matched to a gene: 9. Per germline, CDR1 SGDLS and CDR2 YYNGEE. This CDR3 spans 17 amino acids. To note about this clone: What it binds is unknown.

General study points: Analysis by sequencing included only one tumor region, so heterogeneity remains possible.

Repertoires were generated with immunoSEQ multiplex PCR, while TCRdb's copy carries only in-frame clones and drops some. The table includes roughly 34,000 clones, around four fifths detected once. Here the sequenced sample was peripheral blood, taken before any cancer treatment. This TCR was sampled from a male donor older than 55 with stage II squamous cell lung carcinoma. The V and J genes are TRBV9 and TRBJ2-2, with 9 nucleotides matching TRBD1. The CDR3 is CASSVGQNRGRAGELFF. The CDR3 bases are TGTGCCAGCAGCGTAGGCCAGAACAGGGGGCGGGCCGGGGAGCTGTTTTTT.